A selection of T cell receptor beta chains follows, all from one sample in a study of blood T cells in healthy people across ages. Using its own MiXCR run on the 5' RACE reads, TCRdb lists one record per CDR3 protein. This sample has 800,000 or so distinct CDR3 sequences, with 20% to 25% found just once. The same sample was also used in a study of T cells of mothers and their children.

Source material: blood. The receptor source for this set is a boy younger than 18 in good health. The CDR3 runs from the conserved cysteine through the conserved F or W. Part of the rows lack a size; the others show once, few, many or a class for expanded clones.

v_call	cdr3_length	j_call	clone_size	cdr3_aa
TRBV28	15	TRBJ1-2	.	CASRHYRGANYGYTF
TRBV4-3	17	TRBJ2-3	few	CASSQDPLAGRTDTQYF
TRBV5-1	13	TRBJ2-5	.	CASSAEPRETQYF
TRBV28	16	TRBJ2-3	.	CASSLAQGASTDTQYF
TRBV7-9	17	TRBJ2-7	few	CASSLGETGLSSYEQYF
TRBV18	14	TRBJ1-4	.	CASSPDGVSEKLFF
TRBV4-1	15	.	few	CASSQERGLAYEQYF
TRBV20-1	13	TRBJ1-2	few	CSARGLQDYGYTF
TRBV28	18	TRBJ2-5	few	CASTKRSWDRGRPETQYF
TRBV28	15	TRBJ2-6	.	CASSVGGTGANVLTF
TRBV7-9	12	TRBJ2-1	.	CASSSLALEQFF
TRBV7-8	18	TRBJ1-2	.	CASSFRVGTGGADYGYTF
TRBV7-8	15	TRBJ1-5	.	CASSPGTGGWQPQHF
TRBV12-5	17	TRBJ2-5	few	CASGLVTLAGNQETQYF
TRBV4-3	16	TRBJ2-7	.	CASSQDRRESLYEQYF
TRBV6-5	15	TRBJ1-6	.	CASSYQRGWNSPLHF
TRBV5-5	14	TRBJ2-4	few	CASNRWGGGNIQYF
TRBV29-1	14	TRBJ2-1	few	CSVLSGSSYNEQFF
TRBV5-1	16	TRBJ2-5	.	CASSLASLAGSGAQYF
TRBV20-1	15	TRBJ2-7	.	CSATDPGQGAYEQYF
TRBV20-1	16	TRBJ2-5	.	CSARDWTSGDQETQYF
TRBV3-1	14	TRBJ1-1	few	CASSTLGQGTEAFF
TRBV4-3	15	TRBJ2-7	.	CASSQDHQGGYEQYF
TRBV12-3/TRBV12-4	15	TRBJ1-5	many	CASRGPRDIDQPQHF
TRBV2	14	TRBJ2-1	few	CASSEVAVITEQFF
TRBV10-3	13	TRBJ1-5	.	CAICPGQGQPQHF
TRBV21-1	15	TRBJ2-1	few	CASTVGLADYNEQFF
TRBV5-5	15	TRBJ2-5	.	CASSFTGTGAETQYF
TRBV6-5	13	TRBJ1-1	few	CASSYLGGSEAFF
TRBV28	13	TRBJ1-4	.	CASSRGFNEKLFF
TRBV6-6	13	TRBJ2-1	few	CASSRLALNEQLF
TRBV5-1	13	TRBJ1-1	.	CASSLSVDIEAFF
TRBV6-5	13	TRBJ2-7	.	CASRRDRGYEQYF
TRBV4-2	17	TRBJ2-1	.	CASSQEGSGHSYNEQFF
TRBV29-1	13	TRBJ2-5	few	CSVEARPQETQYF
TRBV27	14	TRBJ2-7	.	CASSDGTGGHEQYF
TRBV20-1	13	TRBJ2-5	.	CSARDTQGETQYF
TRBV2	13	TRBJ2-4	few	CASSTRGQGGLYF
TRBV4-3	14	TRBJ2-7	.	CASSQGYASCEQYF
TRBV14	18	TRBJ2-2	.	CASSQGVSVAGFTGELFF
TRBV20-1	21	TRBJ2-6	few	CSARPGLARPRNLSGANVLTF
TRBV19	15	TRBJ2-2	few	CASSTGLERPGELFF
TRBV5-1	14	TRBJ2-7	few	CASSPAAGNYEQYF
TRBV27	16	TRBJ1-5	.	CASSMEGGAGNRPQHF
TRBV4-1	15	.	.	CASSQESREYYEQYF
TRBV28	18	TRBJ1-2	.	CASSLGVFEDRGHRGYTF
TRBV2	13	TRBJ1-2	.	CASGRQGDYGYTF
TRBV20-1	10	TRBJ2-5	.	CSARPGPQYF
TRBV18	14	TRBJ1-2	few	CASSSPAGEDGYTF
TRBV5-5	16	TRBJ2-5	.	CASSLVGTANQETQYF
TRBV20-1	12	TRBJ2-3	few	CSAIHSTDTQYF
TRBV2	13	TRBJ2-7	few	CASTKGRSYEQYF
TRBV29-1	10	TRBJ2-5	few	CSVVEETQYF
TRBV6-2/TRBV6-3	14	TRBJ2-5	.	CASRYSGQMETQYF
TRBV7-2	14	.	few	CASSLTGGQEEQYF
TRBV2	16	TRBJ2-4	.	CASRLGTVLAKNIQYF
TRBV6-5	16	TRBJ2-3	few	CASSYGARGGTDTQYF
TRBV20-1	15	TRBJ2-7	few	CSASDPAGASYEQYF